Following are 11 T cell receptor beta chains from one sample sequenced in a study of blood T cell repertoires in COVID-19. This table comes from immunoSEQ multiplex PCR, and its TCRdb copy is limited to in-frame clones, with some not included. The sample includes a few hundred thousand clones, over 75% seen only once; the top ten take more than 5%. The sequenced sample consisted of PBMCs or T cells enriched from blood (not recorded which). The receptors stem from a man aged 25 to 40 who had recovered from COVID-19.

The chain employs TRBV7-2 and TRBJ2-3; TRBD2 matches 10 bases. Germline V CDR1 and CDR2: SGHTA, FQGNSA. The CDR3 extends over 14 amino acids. With V trimmed by 8 bases and J by 0 bases, 2 bases remained unmatched. CDR3 in amino acids: CASASGGSTDTQYF. The CDR3 DNA reads TGTGCCAGCGCTAGCGGGGGTAGCACAGATACGCAGTATTTT.

In its sample, this clone was seen a few times. The J gene is TRBJ2-1, the V gene TRBV6-4; D remains ambiguous. V was shortened by 3 bases and J by 6 bases, with 9 bases between the two germline ends. The V gene's germline CDR1 is MRHNA and CDR2 SNTAGT. This CDR3 contains 13 residues. CDR3 nucleotide sequence: TGTGCCAGCAGTGATCAGGAATCCAATGAGCAGTTCTTC. Residues: CASSDQESNEQFF.

The V gene is TRBV5-6, the J gene TRBJ1-2, with TRBD1 identical over 7 bases. Germline loops: CDR1 SGHDT, CDR2 YYEEEE. The CDR3 is 12 amino acids. The V gene end was trimmed by 4 bases and the J gene end by 5 bases; junction bases not matched to a gene: 2. The DNA of the CDR3 is TGTGCCAGCAGCCTGACAGGGTATGGCTACACCTTC. It translates to CASSLTGYGYTF. The complete variable domain, with remaining parts taken from reference TRBV5-6 and TRBJ1-2, reads DAGVTQSPTHLIKTRGQQVTLRCSPKSGHDTVSWYQQALGQGPQFIFQYYEEEERQRGNFPDRFSGHQFPNYSSELNVNALLLGDSALYLCASSLTGYGYTFGSGTRLTVV.

The chain has TRBV4-2 and TRBJ2-1; TRBD2 aligns across 8 bases. The length of the CDR3 is 17 residues. V gave up 4 bases and J gave up 3 bases; unmatched junction bases: 11. Looked up from germline, CDR1 is LGHNA and CDR2 is YNFKEQ. The CDR3 reads CASSLPRLAPNYNEQFF. The CDR3 DNA sequence: TGTGCCAGCAGCCTCCCCCGACTAGCGCCGAACTACAATGAGCAGTTCTTC.

This chain connects TRBV7-3 to TRBJ2-1; D possibly corresponds to TRBD1 (7 bases). V was clipped by 5 bases and J by 7 bases, with 12 bases between them. CDR3 size: 13 residues. CDR1 SGHTA and CDR2 FQGTGA come from the germline V gene. The CDR3: CASSETGRNEQFF. The CDR3, as DNA: TGTGCCAGCAGCGAGACAGGGAGGAATGAGCAGTTCTTC.

V gene TRBV6-5 combines with J gene TRBJ1-1; D might be TRBD1 (6 bases). The CDR3 has 12 residues. The V gene's germline CDR1 is MNHEY and CDR2 SVGAGI. Trimming removed 4 bases at V and 8 bases at J, with 11 bases between. The CDR3, as DNA: TGTGCCAGCAGTTTCCAGGGGACCGAAGCTTTCTTT. Its translation is CASSFQGTEAFF.

The gene calls are TRBV7-9 and TRBJ1-1; D gene ambiguous. Germline CDR1 reads SEHNR; CDR2 reads FQNEAQ (reference sequence). V lost 1 base to trimming and J lost 5 bases, with 8 bases between them. This CDR3 region has 13 residues. The CDR3 region has the DNA TGTGCCAGCAGCTTAGATGGGAGTACTGAAGCTTTCTTT. This codes for CASSLDGSTEAFF.

V usage is TRBV28 and J usage is TRBJ2-7, with 9 nucleotides matching TRBD2. This CDR3 has 16 amino acids. CDR1 and CDR2 (germline): MDHEN, SYDVKM. V lost 7 bases to trimming and J lost 3 bases; unmatched junction nucleotides: 13. The CDR3 is CASNPTGAGGYYEQYF. In nucleotides, the CDR3 is TGTGCCAGCAACCCCACGGGGGCGGGGGGGTACTACGAGCAGTACTTC.

The CDR3 DNA sequence: TGTGCCAGCGACAGGGGGGATAGCAATCAGCCCCAGCATTTT. It yields the protein CASDRGDSNQPQHF. This chain uses TRBV19 with TRBJ1-5, with 9 bases aligning to TRBD1. This CDR3 is 14 amino acids long. Trimming took 9 bases from V and 0 from J; bases not matched to a gene: 3. Looked up from germline, CDR1 is LNHDA and CDR2 is SQIVND (reference sequence).

The chain employs TRBV27 and TRBJ1-6, with a weak D call TRBD1 (6 bases). This CDR3 region has 14 residues. Between the trimmed V and J ends, which lost 2 bases and 8 bases, there was a span of 10 bases. From germline, CDR1 is MNHEY and CDR2 SMNVEV (reference sequence). CDR3 protein: CASSLRGGHSPLHF. DNA of the CDR3: TGTGCCAGCAGTTTAAGGGGGGGTCATTCACCCCTCCACTTT.

This clone occurred a few times. The chain couples TRBV9 to TRBJ1-3, with D maybe TRBD1 (6 bases). V gave up 2 bases and J gave up 0 bases, with 9 bases separating them. This CDR3 comprises 15 residues. CDR1 and CDR2 (germline): SGDLS, YYNGEE. CDR3 in DNA: TGTGCCAGCAGCGTGAAAGGGGGCTCTGGAAACACCATATATTTT. Encoded protein: CASSVKGGSGNTIYF. Full variable domain (missing parts from reference TRBV9 and TRBJ1-3): DSGVTQTPKHLITATGQRVTLRCSPRSGDLSVYWYQQSLDQGLQFLIQYYNGEERAKGNILERFSAQQFPDLHSELNLSSLELGDSALYFCASSVKGGSGNTIYFGEGSWLTVV.